Presented here are 21 T cell receptor beta chains from one specimen sequenced in a study of T cells in Graves' hyperthyroidism and ophthalmopathy (dated by TCRdb to between 2018 and 2021). The library was produced with multiplex PCR. The reads were generated on an Illumina HiSeq 2000. Amplification of TCR beta CDR3 regions was carried out from RNA transcripts. The TCR CDR3 was subjected to a first round of RT-PCR using the HTBI primer set and the Qiagen OneStep RT-PCR kit. TCRdb reprocessed the public reads (quality trimming at Q25 with fastp, clone calling with MiXCR) and kept in-frame beta chains. Identical CDR3 proteins give one entry, which carries the most common genes and DNA. The sample includes 700,000 or so distinct CDR3 sequences, with about 14% observed a single time. Clones ranked in the top ten supply about an eighth of the sample. The sequencing input was blood. These receptors were obtained from a woman aged 45-59 years with Graves' ophthalmopathy.

The chain recombines TRBV3-2 with TRBJ2-7; TRBD1 was called by the table and not checked on the DNA. TRBV3-2 is flagged as a pseudogene. The CDR3 covers 15 residues. The CDR3 loop is CASSPGRDILYEQYF. Here the CDR3 DNA reads TGTGCCAGCAGCCCGGGCCGGGACATACTCTACGAGCAGTACTTC.

At least ten counts were recorded for this clonotype. This chain connects TRBV3-1 to TRBJ2-7; D perhaps matches TRBD2 (5 bases). V lost 1 base and J lost 7, with 11 bases in between. Germline CDR1 LGHDT, CDR2 YNNKEL (reference sequence). The CDR3 runs 13 residues. The CDR3 DNA is TGTGCCAGCAGCCAAGGAGGGTTCGGGGAGCAGTACTTC. It translates to CASSQGGFGEQYF.

In its sample, this clonotype was seen many times. The chain is built from TRBV7-2 and TRBJ2-5; TRBD2 is a possible D gene (5 bases). V was cut by 5 bases and J by 6 bases, with 10 bases left in between. Germline CDR1 is SGHTA and CDR2 is FQGNSA. CDR3 length: 12 residues. Here the CDR3 DNA reads TGTGCCAGCAGCCGGGAAGCGCAGACCCAGTACTTC. Its protein product is CASSREAQTQYF. The full variable domain, with the rest looked up from reference TRBV7-2 and TRBJ2-5, is GAGVSQSPSNKVTEKGKDVELRCDPISGHTALYWYRQSLGQGLEFLIYFQGNSAPDKSGLPSDRFSAERTGGSVSTLTIQRTQQEDSAVYLCASSREAQTQYFGPGTRLLVL.

The sample holds many counts of this clonotype. V usage is TRBV13 and J usage is TRBJ2-1; 11 positions match TRBD2. The CDR3 is 16 residues long. The germline gives CDR1 PRHDT, CDR2 FYEKMQ (reference sequence). Germline trimming cut 5 bases from V and 8 bases from J; bases unmatched to any gene: 11. Here the CDR3 DNA reads TGTGCCAGCAGCCCGGTCGGGACTAGCGGTACAGATGAGCAGTTCTTC. It is translated as CASSPVGTSGTDEQFF.

The rearrangement links TRBV2 to TRBJ1-1; 8 nucleotides align to TRBD1. The length of the CDR3 is 14 residues. Per germline, CDR1 SNHLY and CDR2 FYNNEI. J was trimmed by 4 bases and V by 6 bases; bases with no gene match: 7. The CDR3 nucleotides read TGTGCCAGCAGCGTTTATACAGGGGGCACTGAAGCTTTCTTT. It translates to CASSVYTGGTEAFF. Drawing the rest from reference TRBV2 and TRBJ1-1, the complete variable domain is EPEVTQTPSHQVTQMGQEVILRCVPISNHLYFYWYRQILGQKVEFLVSFYNNEISEKSEIFDDQFSVERPDGSNFTLKIRSTKLEDSAMYFCASSVYTGGTEAFFGQGTRLTVV.

This clonotype was counted between two and nine times. The rearrangement uses TRBV28 and TRBJ1-1, with D possibly being TRBD1 (6 bases). The CDR3 loop spans 13 amino acids. The germline V and J ends were trimmed by 6 bases and 11 bases, with 19 bases remaining between them. CDR1 is MDHEN, CDR2 SYDVKM, per germline. The CDR3 DNA sequence: TGTGCCAGCAGGAGCCCGGGACATCGGAGGGCTTTCTTT. Translated: CASRSPGHRRAFF.

This clonotype was counted a few times. The rearrangement links TRBV6-2 or TRBV6-3 to TRBJ2-1, with TRBD2 matching over 7 bases. CDR1 MNHEY and CDR2 SVGEGT come from the germline V gene. Trimming at V came to 2 bases and at J to 5 bases, leaving 12 bases not matched to a gene. The CDR3 extends over 17 amino acids. CDR3 sequence: CASSYRSSLAVDNEQFF. DNA of the CDR3: TGTGCCAGCAGTTACCGTTCTTCTCTAGCGGTAGACAATGAGCAGTTCTTC.

The chain links TRBV4-1 to TRBJ2-1, with 12 bases identical to TRBD2. J was trimmed by 13 bases and V by 4 bases; bases with no gene match: 14. CDR3 length equals 16 residues. In germline, CDR1 is MGHRA, CDR2 YSYEKL. The CDR3 DNA follows: TGCGCCAGCAGCCCCGGACTAGCGGGAATACAACTGCAACAGTTCTTC. It is translated as CASSPGLAGIQLQQFF.

This clonotype was found many times. The V and J genes are TRBV12-3 or TRBV12-4 and TRBJ1-1; D unresolved. Trimming took 3 bases from V and 1 from J, leaving 12 bases between them. The CDR3 runs 15 residues. CDR3 nucleotides: TGTGCCAGCAGTTTTTGGGAAGTCAGGAACACTGAAGCTTTCTTT. Protein: CASSFWEVRNTEAFF.

This clonotype was seen at least ten times. The chain uses TRBV20-1 and TRBJ2-1; D unclear. Trimming removed 6 bases from V and 6 bases from J, with 15 bases in between. The CDR3 is 13 residues long. CDR1 is DFQATT and CDR2 is SNEGSKA in the germline V gene (reference sequence). The chain's CDR3 is CSARWGSSNEQFF. CDR3 DNA sequence: TGCAGTGCCAGGTGGGGTTCCAGCAATGAGCAGTTCTTC.

This clonotype was seen ten or more times. The chain is built from TRBV7-3 and TRBJ1-1; weak D call: TRBD1 (6 bases). In germline, CDR1 is SGHTA, CDR2 FQGTGA. Trimming stripped 5 bases from V and 5 bases from J, with 15 bases between. This CDR3 has 14 amino acids. Here the CDR3 reads CASSRTGGGTEAFF. The DNA of the CDR3 is TGTGCCAGCAGCCGAACGGGAGGGGGGACTGAAGCTTTCTTT.

This clonotype was observed at least ten times. The chain joins TRBV28 to TRBJ1-5; D unresolved. This CDR3 has 15 amino acids. Germline V lookup: CDR1 MDHEN, CDR2 SYDVKM. V lost 7 bases and J lost 6, with 19 bases in between. CDR3 amino acids: CASTPTGTLSQPQHF. CDR3 nucleotides: TGTGCCAGCACCCCGACGGGAACCCTGAGTCAGCCCCAGCATTTT.

This clonotype was observed at least ten times. This rearrangement joins TRBV27 to TRBJ1-1; 7 positions agree with TRBD1. Germline trimming cut 5 bases from V and 4 bases from J; bases unmatched to any gene: 4. The germline V gene has CDR1 MNHEY and CDR2 SMNVEV (reference sequence). The CDR3 is 13 residues long. Written as DNA, the CDR3 is TGTGCCAGCAGTGCCAACAGGGGCACTGAAGCTTTCTTT. This sequence encodes CASSANRGTEAFF.

This clonotype has a single count. The chain carries TRBV5-4 and TRBJ1-2; D is possibly TRBD1 (5 bases). Germline V gene data show CDR1 as SGHNT and CDR2 as YYREEE (reference sequence). This CDR3 is built from 13 residues. Trimming took 4 bases from V and 2 from J, leaving 9 bases between them. CDR3 region: CASSKEGNYGYTF. The CDR3 DNA reads as TGTGCCAGCAGCAAAGAGGGGAACTATGGCTACACCTTC.

The table lists this clonotype with a few counts. J is TRBJ2-7 and V is TRBV7-9, with 9 bases fitting TRBD1. In germline, CDR1 is SEHNR, CDR2 FQNEAQ (reference sequence). V was clipped by 5 bases and J by 6 bases; unmatched bases: 11. This CDR3 has 15 amino acids. CDR3 protein: CASSETGGYTVEQYF. The CDR3 region has the DNA TGTGCCAGCAGCGAAACAGGGGGCTATACGGTCGAGCAGTACTTC.

This clonotype was seen ten or more times. The chain has TRBV6-2 or TRBV6-3 and TRBJ1-1; no clear D gene. The CDR3 consists of 14 residues. V lost 4 bases and J 3 bases, leaving 12 bases between the germline ends. CDR1 is MNHEY, CDR2 SVGEGT, per germline. CDR3 sequence (DNA): TGTGCCAGCAGTTTTAGCGAATGGGACACTGAAGCTTTCTTT. As protein: CASSFSEWDTEAFF.

This clonotype was counted between two and nine times. This rearrangement joins TRBV6-5 to TRBJ1-3, with D tentatively TRBD1 (5 bases). The length of the CDR3 is 15 residues. The germline V gene has CDR1 MNHEY and CDR2 SVGAGI. The V gene lost 0 bases and the J gene lost 0 bases, with 6 bases spanning the gap. CDR3 coding DNA: TGTGCCAGCAGTTACTCGACAGACTCTGGAAACACCATATATTTT. Its protein product is CASSYSTDSGNTIYF.

The CDR3 here is CSVEDQRISGLMEEGFHVQFF. CDR3 nucleotides: TGCAGCGTTGAAGACCAAAGAATTTCGGGACTAATGGAGGAGGGTTTTCATGTTCAGTTCTTC. The chain employs TRBV29-1 and TRBJ2-1; 7 nucleotides match TRBD2. In germline, CDR1 is SQVTM, CDR2 ANQGSEA. The CDR3 contains 21 residues. V was pared by 0 bases and J by 13 bases, with 33 bases of the junction left unmatched.

Many counts were recorded for this clonotype. This chain links TRBV27 with TRBJ2-7; D unclear. V lost 4 bases and J 0 bases, leaving 16 bases between the germline ends. The CDR3 extends over 16 amino acids. Germline V gives CDR1 MNHEY, CDR2 SMNVEV (reference sequence). CDR3 DNA: TGTGCCAGCAGTTCTGGCCCAGCGCGCATCTCCTACGAGCAGTACTTC. This codes for CASSSGPARISYEQYF.

The V call is TRBV7-9, the J call TRBJ2-3; possibly TRBD1 or TRBD2 for D (5 bases each). Germline CDR1 is SEHNR and CDR2 is FQNEAQ (reference sequence). Between the trimmed V and J ends, which lost 1 base and 2 bases, there was a span of 10 bases. The CDR3 totals 15 residues. CDR3 sequence: CASSLGTGTTDTQYF. DNA of the CDR3: TGTGCCAGCAGCTTAGGGACGGGGACCACAGATACGCAGTATTTT. Full variable domain (rest looked up from reference TRBV7-9 and TRBJ2-3): DTGVSQNPRHKITKRGQNVTFRCDPISEHNRLYWYRQTLGQGPEFLTYFQNEAQLEKSRLLSDRFSAERPKGSFSTLEIQRTEQGDSAMYLCASSLGTGTTDTQYFGPGTRLTVL.

This clonotype occurred many times. The rearrangement links TRBV7-9 to TRBJ1-1; possibly TRBD1 for D (5 bases). The germline CDR1 and CDR2 sequences are SEHNR and FQNEAQ (reference sequence). The CDR3 runs to 14 residues. The V end lost 5 bases, the J end lost 1 base, and 11 bases lay between the germline ends. CDR3 nucleotide sequence: TGTGCCAGCAGCCGCTACCAGGGGAACACTGAAGCTTTCTTT. It translates to CASSRYQGNTEAFF.